These T cell receptor beta chains were read from a single sample in a study of cytomegalovirus exposure and HLA in healthy donors. Profiled with immunoSEQ multiplex PCR; TCRdb holds only in-frame clones, not every one. The repertoire holds about 160,000 clones, with roughly three quarters as singletons. Sequencing was performed on PBMCs. Receptor source: a human donor in good health. Both conserved end residues are part of each CDR3. D genes are given only for firm matches. The size field is filled for only some rows; it gives once, few, many or a size class.

J | D | V | size | DNA | CDR3
TRBJ2-1 | TRBD1 | TRBV4-3 | . | TGCGCCAGCAGCCAGGGGGACAGGGGGTTTTACAATGAGCAGTTCTTC | CASSQGDRGFYNEQFF
TRBJ1-3 | . | TRBV11-2 | . | TGTGCCAGCAGCCTCGGGGGCTCTGGAAACACCATATATTTT | CASSLGGSGNTIYF
TRBJ2-3 | TRBD2 | TRBV6-4 | . | TGTGCCAGCAGTGCTCTAGCGGGAGGAGGGACAGATACGCAGTATTTT | CASSALAGGGTDTQYF
TRBJ2-1 | TRBD2 | TRBV27 | few | TGTGCCAGCAGTACCAGCGGGAGGGGCAATGAGCAGTTCTTC | CASSTSGRGNEQFF
TRBJ1-1 | . | TRBV5-1 | few | TGCGCCAGCAGCGTAGGACACTCAATGAACACTGAAGCTTTCTTT | CASSVGHSMNTEAFF
TRBJ2-5 | TRBD2 | TRBV15 | . | TGTGCCACCAGCAGAGATCGGCGGGGAGGGCTGGAGACCCAGTACTTC | CATSRDRRGGLETQYF
TRBJ2-1 | TRBD2 | TRBV18 | . | TGTGCCAGCTCACCCGGGACTGCGCGGACTAGCTCGCGAAATGAGCAGTTCTTC | CASSPGTARTSSRNEQFF
TRBJ2-1 | TRBD1 | TRBV27 | . | TGTGCCAGCACCTTCGGGACAGGAGGCAATGAGCAGTTCTTC | CASTFGTGGNEQFF
TRBJ2-2 | TRBD1 | TRBV19 | . | TGTGCCAGTACGCTGACAGGGATTCCCGGGGAGCTGTTTTTT | CASTLTGIPGELFF
TRBJ2-7 | . | TRBV21-1 | . | TGTGCCAGCAGCAAAGCTAGAGGAACGGAGGTCTACGAGCAGTACTTC | CASSKARGTEVYEQYF
TRBJ2-5 | . | TRBV19 | once | TGTGCCAGTACTCAGGGAGGCCTTACGCCCTTGGAGACCCAGTACTTC | CASTQGGLTPLETQYF
TRBJ2-7 | TRBD1 | TRBV6-7 | . | TGTGCCAGCAGCACACAGGGGTCCTACGAGCAGTACTTC | CASSTQGSYEQYF
TRBJ1-3 | . | TRBV6-6 | few | TGTGCCAGGACTACCACCTCTGGAAACACCATATATTTT | CARTTTSGNTIYF
TRBJ1-6 | . | TRBV5-6 | once | TGTGCCAGCAGCTTGGCCGGGGGGGAACGCTCCTATAATTCACCCCTCCACTTT | CASSLAGGERSYNSPLHF
TRBJ2-2 | . | TRBV7-9 | . | TGTGCCAGCAGTTTTGCAGGGAACACCGGGGAGCTGTTTTTT | CASSFAGNTGELFF
TRBJ1-5 | . | TRBV30 | . | TGTGCCTGGAGTGAGTTGTCGGGGAATCAGCCCCAGCATTTT | CAWSELSGNQPQHF